Following are 4 T cell receptor beta chains from one sample sequenced in a study of OX40 agonist ivuxolimab in advanced cancers. Assay used: immunoSEQ multiplex PCR; TCRdb lists only in-frame clones, some missing. This sample has roughly 93,000 clones, with about four fifths found just once. Sample: CD4+ or CD8+ T cells sorted from blood, taken in a trial of the OX40 agonist ivuxolimab. The receptors come from an adult with an advanced solid tumor such as melanoma, head and neck, liver or kidney cancer.

CDR3 region: CASSDSNGGTDTQYF. Written as DNA, the CDR3 is TGTGCCAGCAGTGACTCGAACGGGGGCACAGATACGCAGTATTTT. The genes are TRBV6-4 and TRBJ2-3; tentatively, D is TRBD2 (5 bases). Germline CDR1 reads MRHNA; CDR2 reads SNTAGT. Trimming cost V 0 bases and J 1 base, with 8 bases left between them. The CDR3 is 15 amino acids.

This clone was observed a single time. This chain links TRBV6-6 with TRBJ2-1, with 12 bases aligning to TRBD2. V lost 10 bases to trimming and J lost 8 bases; unmatched junction nucleotides: 9. Germline CDR1 and CDR2: MNHNY and SVGAGI (reference sequence). The CDR3 consists of 14 residues. CDR3 amino acids: CAIRGTSGSDEQFF. In nucleotides, the CDR3 is TGTGCCATCCGGGGGACTAGCGGGTCGGATGAGCAGTTCTTC.

This rearrangement joins TRBV27 to TRBJ1-2; perhaps TRBD1 as D (6 bases). There are 17 residues in the CDR3. Per the germline V gene, CDR1 is MNHEY and CDR2 is SMNVEV (reference sequence). V was clipped by 5 bases and J by 3 bases, with 22 bases between them. DNA for the CDR3: TGTGCCAGCAGTCTTAACCCCTTTGGGGGGGCGGACTATGGCTACACCTTC. Encoded protein: CASSLNPFGGADYGYTF.

This sequence joins TRBV6-6 and TRBJ1-2; TRBD1 agrees at 8 bases. Germline CDR1 reads MNHNY; CDR2 reads SVGAGI (reference sequence). The CDR3 has 13 residues. With V trimmed by 5 bases and J by 4 bases, 3 bases remained unmatched. CDR3 DNA sequence: TGTGCCAGCAGTCCGACAGGGGTCTATGGCTACACCTTC. Translated, it gives CASSPTGVYGYTF.